A selection of T cell receptor beta chains follows, all from one sample in a study of cytomegalovirus exposure and HLA in healthy donors. Profiling relied on immunoSEQ multiplex PCR, and the TCRdb table lists in-frame clones only, not all of them. The table shows tens of thousands of clones, with roughly 76% occurring only once. What was sequenced was PBMCs. These TCRs come from a male donor in good health and CMV-seronegative. Each CDR3 is given with its conserved first and last residue. A D gene is named only where the DNA matches it firmly.

D gene: -; V gene: TRBV4-3; J gene: TRBJ2-7; CDR3 protein: CASSRDIGNEQYF
D gene: TRBD1; V gene: TRBV28; J gene: TRBJ1-2; CDR3 protein: CASSAGQGYGYTF
D gene: TRBD1; V gene: TRBV27; J gene: TRBJ1-4; CDR3 protein: CASSSGTGRYEKLFF
D gene: -; V gene: TRBV6-1; J gene: TRBJ1-6; CDR3 protein: CASSESVSYNSPLHF
D gene: TRBD1; V gene: TRBV7-2; J gene: TRBJ2-5; CDR3 protein: CASIRDRGQETQYF
D gene: -; V gene: TRBV5-1; J gene: TRBJ2-1; CDR3 protein: CASSLGSGSYNEQFF
D gene: -; V gene: TRBV6-1; J gene: TRBJ1-5; CDR3 protein: CASSLDLNQPQHF
D gene: TRBD1; V gene: TRBV19; J gene: TRBJ1-5; CDR3 protein: CASSRQGGPNQPQHF
D gene: -; V gene: TRBV6-6; J gene: TRBJ1-1; CDR3 protein: CASTLDRSTEAFF
D gene: TRBD1; V gene: TRBV5-1; J gene: TRBJ2-2; CDR3 protein: CASSDGQVGGELFF
D gene: -; V gene: TRBV4-3; J gene: TRBJ2-5; CDR3 protein: CASSQSRGGQETQYF
D gene: TRBD1; V gene: TRBV20-1; J gene: TRBJ2-5; CDR3 protein: CSAWKQGAQYF
D gene: TRBD1; V gene: TRBV5-1; J gene: TRBJ2-1; CDR3 protein: CASSLDVGQNYNEQFF
D gene: -; V gene: TRBV6-6; J gene: TRBJ2-5; CDR3 protein: CASIFGTRPREGQYF
D gene: TRBD1; V gene: TRBV9; J gene: TRBJ1-3; CDR3 protein: CASGQDTLSGNTIYF
D gene: TRBD1; V gene: TRBV29-1; J gene: TRBJ1-1; CDR3 protein: CSTYRGSNTEAFF
D gene: -; V gene: TRBV4-3; J gene: TRBJ1-5; CDR3 protein: CASSQDSQGPGQQHF
D gene: TRBD2; V gene: TRBV4-3; J gene: TRBJ2-1; CDR3 protein: CASSQDSGGNEQFF
D gene: -; V gene: TRBV11-3; J gene: TRBJ1-1; CDR3 protein: CASSLEGTYTEAFF
D gene: TRBD2; V gene: TRBV27; J gene: TRBJ2-3; CDR3 protein: CASRREGPTDTQYF
D gene: TRBD2; V gene: TRBV9; J gene: TRBJ2-1; CDR3 protein: CASSASGRADEQFF
D gene: TRBD1; V gene: TRBV7-9; J gene: TRBJ1-2; CDR3 protein: CASSPDRGYGYTF
D gene: -; V gene: TRBV28; J gene: TRBJ2-7; CDR3 protein: CASKISVNSYGQYF
D gene: TRBD1; V gene: TRBV28; J gene: TRBJ1-1; CDR3 protein: CASPPGTGWGNTEAFF
D gene: -; V gene: TRBV6-5; J gene: TRBJ1-2; CDR3 protein: CATRTAQLYGYTF
D gene: -; V gene: TRBV7-2; J gene: TRBJ1-1; CDR3 protein: CASSLGGGTEAFF
D gene: -; V gene: TRBV7-8; J gene: TRBJ1-1; CDR3 protein: CASSLAQWNTEAFF
D gene: TRBD1; V gene: TRBV28; J gene: TRBJ2-6; CDR3 protein: CASSPAGTGESGANVLTF
D gene: -; V gene: TRBV7-2; J gene: TRBJ1-5; CDR3 protein: CASSLFCQGSNQPQHF
D gene: TRBD1; V gene: TRBV28; J gene: TRBJ1-2; CDR3 protein: CASSSIGTGNGYTF
D gene: TRBD1; V gene: TRBV19; J gene: TRBJ1-5; CDR3 protein: CATDRAGWDQPQHF